One and the same sample provided the 23 T cell receptor beta chains below, sequenced in a study of T cells in Graves' hyperthyroidism and ophthalmopathy. RNA transcripts provided the source from which TCR beta CDR3 regions were amplified. An initial round of RT-PCR targeting the TCR CDR3 relied on the HTBI primer set. In TCRdb, the multiplex PCR reads were re-called with MiXCR into one record per CDR3 protein. The sample has 500,000 to 600,000 distinct CDR3 sequences, about 46% seen once; the top ten hold about two fifths. Input material: peripheral blood or thyroid tissue (not recorded which). These TCRs come from an adult woman with Graves' disease, either hyperthyroidism or ophthalmopathy (not recorded which).

This chain connects TRBV15 to TRBJ1-1; D not resolved. CDR3 size: 13 residues. Trimming pared 5 bases from V and 1 base from J, leaving 8 bases between. Germline CDR1 is LNHNV and CDR2 is YYDKDF (reference sequence). Written as DNA, the CDR3 is TGTGCCACCAGCGAAGGATGGAACACTGAAGCTTTCTTT. Its translation: CATSEGWNTEAFF.

The chain recombines TRBV6-6 with TRBJ1-2, with D tentatively TRBD1 (5 bases). The CDR3 is made up of 14 amino acids. Trimming removed 2 bases at V and 8 bases at J, with 15 bases between. Germline-derived CDR1 and CDR2 are MNHNY and SVGAGI (reference sequence). The CDR3 reads CASSYPREIHGYTF. CDR3 DNA: TGTGCCAGCAGTTACCCCAGGGAGATACACGGCTACACCTTC.

The CDR3 sequence: CASRPDSYSNQPQHF. The CDR3 region has the DNA TGTGCCAGCAGACCCGATTCATATAGCAATCAGCCCCAGCATTTT. The rearrangement links TRBV2 to TRBJ1-5; D call uncertain. Germline CDR1 reads SNHLY; CDR2 reads FYNNEI. Trimming cost V 6 bases and J 0 bases, with 12 bases left between them. The CDR3 loop spans 15 amino acids.

Many counts were recorded for this clonotype. V is TRBV20-1 and J is TRBJ1-1; perhaps TRBD1 as D (5 bases). The CDR3 is 15 amino acids. V gave up 8 bases and J gave up 1 base, with 20 bases separating them. CDR1 and CDR2 from the germline V gene are DFQATT and SNEGSKA (reference sequence). The CDR3 loop is CSTPGSPGGNTEAFF. Written as DNA, the CDR3 is TGCAGTACTCCAGGGTCGCCCGGAGGGAACACTGAAGCTTTCTTT.

The sample holds a few counts of this clonotype. This chain uses TRBV4-1 with TRBJ2-7; D call uncertain. Looked up from germline, CDR1 is MGHRA and CDR2 is YSYEKL. The CDR3 covers 15 residues. The V end lost 0 bases, the J end lost 2 bases, and 11 bases lay between the germline ends. CDR3 in amino acids: CASSQDYQYPYEQYF. For the CDR3, the DNA is TGCGCCAGCAGCCAAGATTATCAGTACCCCTACGAGCAGTACTTC.

This clonotype was counted at least ten times. V and J are TRBV25-1 and TRBJ2-5; 9 bases agree with TRBD1. Germline trimming cut 8 bases from V and 0 bases from J; bases unmatched to any gene: 4. Germline V lookup: CDR1 MGHDK, CDR2 SYGVNS. The CDR3 has 14 residues. This CDR3 is CASSTGGYQETQYF. The CDR3 DNA is TGTGCCAGCTCGACAGGGGGATACCAAGAGACCCAGTACTTC.

The V gene is TRBV7-3, the J gene TRBJ2-7; TRBD2 might be the D (5 bases). The V end was cut by 0 bases, the J end by 3 bases, with 12 bases between. The CDR3 consists of 15 residues. The germline CDR1 and CDR2 sequences are SGHTA and FQGTGA. The chain's CDR3 is CASSLTRDMNYEQYF. The CDR3 DNA follows: TGTGCCAGCAGCTTAACCCGGGATATGAACTACGAGCAGTACTTC.

The rearrangement joins TRBV15 to TRBJ2-5, with D perhaps assigned TRBD1 or TRBD2 (5 bases each). The CDR3 extends over 15 amino acids. The germline gives CDR1 LNHNV, CDR2 YYDKDF (reference sequence). V was trimmed by 1 base and J by 5 bases, leaving 14 bases between them. The CDR3 loop reads CATSRGGAYGETQYF. The CDR3 coding sequence is TGTGCCACCAGCAGAGGAGGGGCCTACGGGGAGACCCAGTACTTC.

This sequence joins TRBV29-1 and TRBJ2-7; D is uncertain. CDR1 is SQVTM and CDR2 is ANQGSEA in the germline V gene. The CDR3 is 13 residues long. V was clipped by 4 bases and J by 1 base, with 11 bases between them. The CDR3 nucleotides are TGCAGCGTTGCGGTGCAGGATTCCTACGAGCAGTACTTC. It yields the protein CSVAVQDSYEQYF.

The table lists this clonotype with many counts. CDR3 loop: CASSRSDQGAWGETQYF. In nucleotides, the CDR3 is TGCGCCAGCAGCCGATCCGATCAGGGGGCTTGGGGAGAGACCCAGTACTTC. The rearrangement joins TRBV4-1 to TRBJ2-5, with 8 bases matching TRBD1. This CDR3 comprises 17 residues. Germline CDR1 and CDR2: MGHRA and YSYEKL. The V gene end was trimmed by 4 bases and the J gene end by 4 bases; junction bases not matched to a gene: 14.

The chain has TRBV5-6 and TRBJ1-1; no clear D gene. CDR3 length: 13 residues. V was trimmed by 9 bases and J by 5 bases, leaving 17 bases between them. Germline V gene data show CDR1 as SGHDT and CDR2 as YYEEEE. The CDR3 DNA reads TGTGCCACCTCGGAGGGCACAAGTACTGAAGCTTTCTTT. This encodes CATSEGTSTEAFF. The whole variable domain, remainder taken from reference TRBV5-6 and TRBJ1-1, is DAGVTQSPTHLIKTRGQQVTLRCSPKSGHDTVSWYQQALGQGPQFIFQYYEEEERQRGNFPDRFSGHQFPNYSSELNVNALLLGDSALYLCATSEGTSTEAFFGQGTRLTVV.

This clonotype was observed many times. This chain joins TRBV5-1 and TRBJ2-5; TRBD2 aligns across 13 bases. The CDR3 spans 17 residues. Germline V gene sequence: CDR1 SGHRS, CDR2 YFSETQ. The V segment lost 4 bases and the J segment 5 bases; nucleotides outside the gene matches: 11. CDR3 sequence reads: CASSATSGRPRYETQYF. In nucleotides, the CDR3 is TGCGCCAGCAGCGCGACTAGCGGGAGGCCCCGATATGAGACCCAGTACTTC.

This clonotype is a singleton in its sample. The chain recombines TRBV5-1 with TRBJ1-5, with D uncertain. V lost 0 bases to trimming and J lost 5 bases, with 15 bases between them. There are 16 residues in the CDR3. Germline V CDR1 and CDR2: SGHRS, YFSETQ. The CDR3 reads CASSLGQWGLDQPQHF. The CDR3 region has the DNA TGCGCCAGCAGCTTGGGGCAGTGGGGATTAGATCAGCCCCAGCATTTT.

The rearrangement joins TRBV20-1 to TRBJ1-1; D is undetermined. Trimming cost V 1 base and J 4 bases, with 13 bases left between them. Germline loops: CDR1 DFQATT, CDR2 SNEGSKA (reference sequence). CDR3 size: 14 residues. CDR3 nucleotides: TGCAGTGCTAGAGTAGGGAGTTCCCTCACTGAAGCTTTCTTT. Its translation: CSARVGSSLTEAFF.

This chain uses TRBV29-1 with TRBJ1-6; perhaps TRBD1 as D (6 bases). Trimming shortened V by 3 bases and J by 9 bases, and 12 bases separated the two germline ends. The CDR3 spans 13 residues. Germline lookup yields CDR1 SQVTM and CDR2 ANQGSEA. The CDR3 spells CSVEGGAGSPLHF. For the CDR3, the DNA is TGCAGCGTTGAGGGGGGGGCCGGTTCACCCCTCCACTTT.

At least ten counts were recorded for this clonotype. This chain uses TRBV14 with TRBJ2-7, with D possibly TRBD1 on 6 matching bases. Germline CDR1 and CDR2: SGHDN and FVKESK. The CDR3 loop spans 13 amino acids. V was cut by 4 bases and J by 2 bases, with 9 bases left in between. In DNA, the CDR3 is TGTGCCAGCAGCCGTGGGGGCCCCTACGAGCAGTACTTC. This codes for CASSRGGPYEQYF.

The rearrangement uses TRBV7-9 and TRBJ2-2, with unresolved D. The germline V and J ends were trimmed by 1 base and 8 bases, with 5 bases remaining between them. The V gene's germline CDR1 is SEHNR and CDR2 FQNEAQ (reference sequence). This CDR3 region has 12 residues. CDR3 nucleotide sequence: TGTGCCAGCAGCTTAGAGACAGGGGAGCTGTTTTTT. Protein: CASSLETGELFF.

The rearrangement links TRBV7-2 to TRBJ1-5; no clear D gene. The CDR3 runs 16 residues. Per germline, CDR1 SGHTA and CDR2 FQGNSA. V was trimmed by 0 bases and J by 3 bases, leaving 12 bases between them. The CDR3: CASSLALGMPNQPQHF. CDR3 nucleotide sequence: TGTGCCAGCAGCTTAGCGTTAGGGATGCCCAATCAGCCCCAGCATTTT. The full variable domain, completed using reference TRBV7-2 and TRBJ1-5, is GAGVSQSPSNKVTEKGKDVELRCDPISGHTALYWYRQSLGQGLEFLIYFQGNSAPDKSGLPSDRFSAERTGGSVSTLTIQRTQQEDSAVYLCASSLALGMPNQPQHFGDGTRLSIL.

This clonotype occurred a few times. The chain recombines TRBV6-4 with TRBJ1-6; D might be TRBD1 (5 bases). The CDR3 covers 15 residues. The germline V gene has CDR1 MRHNA and CDR2 SNTAGT. Trimming removed 2 bases from V and 9 bases from J, with 14 bases in between. CDR3 amino acids: CASSDRPGSFSPLHF. CDR3 sequence (DNA): TGTGCCAGCAGTGACCGGCCAGGGTCATTTTCACCCCTCCACTTT.

CDR3 protein: CASSEAGAGPEEKLFF. The DNA for the CDR3 is TGTGCCAGCAGTGAAGCGGGTGCGGGGCCGGAAGAAAAACTGTTTTTT. This chain connects TRBV2 to TRBJ1-4; possibly TRBD1 for D (5 bases). Germline V lookup: CDR1 SNHLY, CDR2 FYNNEI. The germline V and J ends were trimmed by 0 bases and 8 bases, with 16 bases remaining between them. The CDR3 has 16 residues.

This clonotype was seen repeatedly, ten times or more. V and J are TRBV2 and TRBJ2-7; D uncertain. There are 12 residues in the CDR3. The V end was cut by 6 bases, the J end by 0 bases, with 6 bases between. From germline, CDR1 is SNHLY and CDR2 FYNNEI. CDR3 DNA: TGTGCCAGCAGGGGTAGCTCCTACGAGCAGTACTTC. It translates to CASRGSSYEQYF.

Note on this clonotype: A single base separates this from a much larger clone, so it may be a read error. The rearrangement joins TRBV14 to TRBJ2-5; D is ambiguous. This CDR3 has 10 residues. Trimming removed 8 bases at V and 1 base at J, with 2 bases between. CDR1 and CDR2 from the germline V gene are SGHDN and FVKESK. CDR3 nucleotides: TGTGCCAGCTTCCAAGAGACCCAGTACTTC. Translation gives CASFQETQYF.

This chain joins TRBV7-2 and TRBJ2-3, with TRBD2 as a possible D gene (6 bases). This CDR3 is 14 amino acids long. Trimming shortened V by 5 bases and J by 5 bases, and 14 bases separated the two germline ends. Per germline, CDR1 SGHTA and CDR2 FQGNSA. The chain's CDR3 is CASSRGGNLDTQYF. The CDR3 DNA sequence: TGTGCCAGCAGCAGAGGAGGGAATTTAGATACGCAGTATTTT.